This T cell receptor (beta chain) appears in the sequencing data of a study of T-cell reconstitution after alpha-beta-depleted transplantation in children. With V trimmed by 4 bases and J by 2 bases, 9 bases remained unmatched. The length of the CDR3 is 15 residues. Germline CDR1 is SQVTM and CDR2 is ANQGSEA. This clonotype showed up many times. Its antigen remains unidentified. Overall study findings and caveats: Where alpha-beta T cells came from about two months after transplant was reportedly several hundred expanded graft clones. Recipient T cells and thymic progenitors that survived were the source of the high TCRbeta diversity seen at day 60 in some patients.

Unique molecular identifiers were used to barcode this TCRbeta library. One entry per CDR3 protein, called by TCRdb with MiXCR from the PCR reads. This table holds approximately 500,000 distinct CDR3 sequences, more than 9% found once. The receptor was derived from a child younger than 10 with inherited bone marrow failure, due to receive a stem cell transplant. This specimen consisted of PBMCs, obtained before TCRalphabeta/CD19-depleted stem cell transplant. This rearrangement joins TRBV29-1 to TRBJ2-3, with TRBD2 identical over 7 bases. CDR3 sequence: CSVVGASGPTDTQYF. CDR3 nucleotides: TGCAGCGTTGTTGGGGCTAGCGGCCCCACAGATACGCAGTATTTT.